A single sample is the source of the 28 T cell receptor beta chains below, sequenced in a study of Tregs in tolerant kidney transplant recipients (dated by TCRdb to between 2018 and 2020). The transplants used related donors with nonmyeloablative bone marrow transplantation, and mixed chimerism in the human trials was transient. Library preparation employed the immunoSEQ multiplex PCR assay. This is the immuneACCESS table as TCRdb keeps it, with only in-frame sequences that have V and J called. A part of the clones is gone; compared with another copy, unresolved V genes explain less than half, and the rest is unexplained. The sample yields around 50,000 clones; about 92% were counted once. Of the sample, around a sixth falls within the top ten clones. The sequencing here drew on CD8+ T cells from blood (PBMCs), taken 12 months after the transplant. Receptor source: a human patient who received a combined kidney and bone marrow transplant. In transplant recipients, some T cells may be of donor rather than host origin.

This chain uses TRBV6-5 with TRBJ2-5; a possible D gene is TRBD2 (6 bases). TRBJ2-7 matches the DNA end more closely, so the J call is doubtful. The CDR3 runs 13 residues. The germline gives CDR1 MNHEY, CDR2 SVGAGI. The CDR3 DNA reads TGTGCCAGCCGGTCGGGAGCATTCTACGAGCAGTACTTC. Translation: CASRSGAFYEQYF.

CDR3 DNA: TGCGCCAGCGGCACGGGGGTTAGCAATCAGCCCCAGCATTTT. This encodes CASGTGVSNQPQHF. V gene TRBV23-1 combines with J gene TRBJ1-5, with D possibly TRBD1 on 5 matching bases. Being an ORF, TRBV23-1 has a function that is uncertain. CDR3 length: 14 residues. V was trimmed by 8 bases and J by 0 bases, leaving 11 bases between them.

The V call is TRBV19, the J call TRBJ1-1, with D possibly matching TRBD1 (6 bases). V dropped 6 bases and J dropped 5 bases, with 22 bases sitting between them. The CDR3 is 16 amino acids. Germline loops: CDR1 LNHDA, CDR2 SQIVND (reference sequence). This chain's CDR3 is CASRGVPIEQGTEAFF. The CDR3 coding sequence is TGTGCCAGTAGGGGGGTCCCAATAGAACAGGGAACTGAAGCTTTCTTT.

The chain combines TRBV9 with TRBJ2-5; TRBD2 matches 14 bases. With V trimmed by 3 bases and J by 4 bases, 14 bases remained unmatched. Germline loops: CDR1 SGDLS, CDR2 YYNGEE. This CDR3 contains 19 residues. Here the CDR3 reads CASSANPGLAGELGETQYF. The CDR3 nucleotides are TGTGCCAGCAGCGCGAATCCGGGACTAGCGGGAGAGTTGGGAGAGACCCAGTACTTC.

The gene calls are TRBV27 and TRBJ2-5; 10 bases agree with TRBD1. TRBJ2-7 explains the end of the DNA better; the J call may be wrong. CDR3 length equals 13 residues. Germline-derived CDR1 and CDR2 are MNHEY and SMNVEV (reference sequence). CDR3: CASSWTGGDEQYF. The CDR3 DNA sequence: TGTGCCAGCAGTTGGACAGGGGGAGACGAGCAGTACTTC.

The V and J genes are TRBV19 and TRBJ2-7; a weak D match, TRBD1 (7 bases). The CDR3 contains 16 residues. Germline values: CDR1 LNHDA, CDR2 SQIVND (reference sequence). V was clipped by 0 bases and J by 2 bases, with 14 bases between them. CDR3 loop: CASSIDLSRGAYEQYF. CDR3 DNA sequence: TGTGCCAGTAGTATAGATCTAAGCAGGGGGGCCTACGAGCAGTACTTC.

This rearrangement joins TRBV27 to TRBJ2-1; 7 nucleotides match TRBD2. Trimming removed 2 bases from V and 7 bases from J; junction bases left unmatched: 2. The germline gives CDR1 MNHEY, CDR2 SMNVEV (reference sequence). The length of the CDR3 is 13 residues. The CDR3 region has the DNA TGTGCCAGCAGTTTAAACGGGAGGAATGAGCAGTTCTTC. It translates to CASSLNGRNEQFF.

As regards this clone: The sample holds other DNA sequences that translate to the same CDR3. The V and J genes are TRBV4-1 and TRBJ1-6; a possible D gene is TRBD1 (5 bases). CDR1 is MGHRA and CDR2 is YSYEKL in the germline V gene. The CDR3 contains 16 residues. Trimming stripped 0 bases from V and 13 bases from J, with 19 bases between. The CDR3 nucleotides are TGCGCCAGCAGCCAAGATGGGGGGATAGTAGGTTCCCCCCTCCACTTT. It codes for CASSQDGGIVGSPLHF.

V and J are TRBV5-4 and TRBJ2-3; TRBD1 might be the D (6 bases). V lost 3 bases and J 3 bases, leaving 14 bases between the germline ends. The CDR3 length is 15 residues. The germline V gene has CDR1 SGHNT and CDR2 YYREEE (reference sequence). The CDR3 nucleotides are TGTGCCAGCAGCTCAGAGGGACACCTAACAGATACGCAGTATTTT. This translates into CASSSEGHLTDTQYF. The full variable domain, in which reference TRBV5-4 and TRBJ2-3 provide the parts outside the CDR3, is ETGVTQSPTHLIKTRGQQVTLRCSSQSGHNTVSWYQQALGQGPQFIFQYYREEENGRGNFPPRFSGLQFPNYSSELNVNALELDDSALYLCASSSEGHLTDTQYFGPGTRLTVL.

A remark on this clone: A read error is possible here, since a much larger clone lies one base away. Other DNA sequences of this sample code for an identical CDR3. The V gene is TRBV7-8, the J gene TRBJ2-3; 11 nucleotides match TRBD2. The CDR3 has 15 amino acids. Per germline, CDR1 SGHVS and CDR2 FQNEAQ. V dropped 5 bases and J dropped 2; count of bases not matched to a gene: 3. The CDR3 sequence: CASSRLAGYTDTQYF. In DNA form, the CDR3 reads TGTGCCAGCAGCCGACTAGCGGGGTACACAGATACGCAGTATTTT.

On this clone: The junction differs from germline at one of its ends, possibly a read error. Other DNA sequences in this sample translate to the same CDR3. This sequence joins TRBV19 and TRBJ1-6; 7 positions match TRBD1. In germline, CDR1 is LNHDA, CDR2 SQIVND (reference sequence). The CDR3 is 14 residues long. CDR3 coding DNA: TGTGCCAGTAGTATCGGGACAGCCTATTCCCCCCTCCACTTT. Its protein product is CASSIGTAYSPLHF.

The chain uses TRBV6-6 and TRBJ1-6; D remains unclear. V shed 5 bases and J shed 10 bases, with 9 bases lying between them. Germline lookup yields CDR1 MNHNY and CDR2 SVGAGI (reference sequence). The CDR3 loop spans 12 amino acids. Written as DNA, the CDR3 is TGTGCCAGCAGTGTCGGGTTCTCACCCCTCCACTTT. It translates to CASSVGFSPLHF.

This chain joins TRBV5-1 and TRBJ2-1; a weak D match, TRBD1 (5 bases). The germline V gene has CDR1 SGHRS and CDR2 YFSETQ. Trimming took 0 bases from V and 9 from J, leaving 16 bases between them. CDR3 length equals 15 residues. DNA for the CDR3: TGCGCCAGCAGCTTGGGGGTCCGGCCAACAGGTGAGCAGTTCTTC. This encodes CASSLGVRPTGEQFF.

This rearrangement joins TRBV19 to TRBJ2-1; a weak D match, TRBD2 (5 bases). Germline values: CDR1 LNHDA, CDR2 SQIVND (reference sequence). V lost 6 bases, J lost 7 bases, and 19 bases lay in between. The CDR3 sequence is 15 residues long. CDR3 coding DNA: TGTGCCAGTAGATCCGAGGGAGCCACGATAAATGAGCAGTTCTTC. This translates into CASRSEGATINEQFF.

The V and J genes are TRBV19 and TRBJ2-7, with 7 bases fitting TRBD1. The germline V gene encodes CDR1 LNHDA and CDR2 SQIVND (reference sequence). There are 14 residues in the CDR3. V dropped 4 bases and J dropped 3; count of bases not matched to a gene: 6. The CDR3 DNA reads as TGTGCCAGTAGTACGCACACAGGGGTCTACGAGCAGTACTTC. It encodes CASSTHTGVYEQYF.

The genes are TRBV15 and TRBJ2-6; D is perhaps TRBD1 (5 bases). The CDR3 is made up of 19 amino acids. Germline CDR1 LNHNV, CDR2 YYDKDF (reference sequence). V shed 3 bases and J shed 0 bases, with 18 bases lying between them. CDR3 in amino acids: CATSSNTQGHSSGANVLTF. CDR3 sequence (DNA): TGTGCCACCAGCAGCAATACCCAGGGCCACTCCTCTGGGGCCAACGTCCTGACTTTC.

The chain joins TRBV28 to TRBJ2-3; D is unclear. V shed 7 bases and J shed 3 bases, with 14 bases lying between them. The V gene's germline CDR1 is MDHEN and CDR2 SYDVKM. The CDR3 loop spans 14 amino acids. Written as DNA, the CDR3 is TGTGCCAGCATGCGCGGCACCTTGACAGATACGCAGTATTTT. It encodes CASMRGTLTDTQYF.

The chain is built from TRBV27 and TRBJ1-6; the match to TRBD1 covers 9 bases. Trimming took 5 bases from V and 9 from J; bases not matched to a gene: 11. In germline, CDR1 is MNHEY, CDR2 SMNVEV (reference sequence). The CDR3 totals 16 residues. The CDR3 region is CASSKPRTGDISPLHF. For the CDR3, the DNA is TGTGCCAGCAGTAAACCGAGGACAGGGGATATTTCACCCCTCCACTTT.

CDR3 DNA sequence: TGCAGCGTTGAAGATAGAGGACAGTCCGTCCCGAGCGGAAACACCATATATTTT. This sequence encodes CSVEDRGQSVPSGNTIYF. This chain links TRBV29-1 with TRBJ1-3, with a tentative D call TRBD1 (6 bases). This CDR3 comprises 18 residues. Germline CDR1 SQVTM, CDR2 ANQGSEA. The germline V and J ends were trimmed by 0 bases and 4 bases, with 22 bases remaining between them.

CDR3 DNA sequence: TGTGCCAGCAGCTTACTCGGGTTCGCCGGGGAGCTGTTTTTT. This encodes CASSLLGFAGELFF. The chain uses TRBV7-9 and TRBJ2-2; D is uncertain. This CDR3 comprises 14 residues. From germline, CDR1 is SEHNR and CDR2 FQNEAQ (reference sequence). V lost 2 bases, J lost 6 bases, and 10 bases lay in between. Full variable domain (outside the CDR3, taken from reference TRBV7-9 and TRBJ2-2): DTGVSQNPRHKITKRGQNVTFRCDPISEHNRLYWYRQTLGQGPEFLTYFQNEAQLEKSRLLSDRFSAERPKGSFSTLEIQRTEQGDSAMYLCASSLLGFAGELFFGEGSRLTVL.

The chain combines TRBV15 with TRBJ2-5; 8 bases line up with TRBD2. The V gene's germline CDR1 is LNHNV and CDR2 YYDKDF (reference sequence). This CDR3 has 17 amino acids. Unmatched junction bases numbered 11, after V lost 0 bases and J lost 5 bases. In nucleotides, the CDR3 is TGTGCCACCAGCAGAGACCAGGAGAGCGGGAGACTGGAGACCCAGTACTTC. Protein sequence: CATSRDQESGRLETQYF.

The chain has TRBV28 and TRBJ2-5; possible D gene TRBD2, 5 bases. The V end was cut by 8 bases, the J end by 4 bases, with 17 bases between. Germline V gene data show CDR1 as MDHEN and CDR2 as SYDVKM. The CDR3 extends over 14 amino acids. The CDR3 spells CASWSPKGGETQYF. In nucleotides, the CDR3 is TGTGCCAGCTGGAGTCCAAAAGGAGGAGAGACCCAGTACTTC.

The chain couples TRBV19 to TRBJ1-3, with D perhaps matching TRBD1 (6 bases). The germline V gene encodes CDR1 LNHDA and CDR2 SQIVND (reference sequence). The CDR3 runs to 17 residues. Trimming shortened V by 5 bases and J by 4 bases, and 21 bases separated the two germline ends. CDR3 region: CASSPLPAGATGNTIYF. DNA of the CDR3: TGTGCCAGTAGTCCTCTTCCGGCAGGGGCGACGGGAAACACCATATATTTT.

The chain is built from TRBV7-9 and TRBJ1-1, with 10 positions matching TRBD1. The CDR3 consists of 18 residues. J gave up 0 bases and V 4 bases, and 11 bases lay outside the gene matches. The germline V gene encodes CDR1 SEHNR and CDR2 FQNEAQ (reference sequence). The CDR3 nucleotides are TGTGCCAGCAGCTCCCCCGACGGGGGACAGGGGATGAACACTGAAGCTTTCTTT. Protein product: CASSSPDGGQGMNTEAFF. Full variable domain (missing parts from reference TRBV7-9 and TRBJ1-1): DTGVSQNPRHKITKRGQNVTFRCDPISEHNRLYWYRQTLGQGPEFLTYFQNEAQLEKSRLLSDRFSAERPKGSFSTLEIQRTEQGDSAMYLCASSSPDGGQGMNTEAFFGQGTRLTVV.

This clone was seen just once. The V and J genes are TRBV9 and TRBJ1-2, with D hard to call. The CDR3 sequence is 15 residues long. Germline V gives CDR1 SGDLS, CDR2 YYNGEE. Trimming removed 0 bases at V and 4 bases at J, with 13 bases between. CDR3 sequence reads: CASSVVPSISYGYTF. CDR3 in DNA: TGTGCCAGCAGCGTAGTGCCGAGTATTAGCTATGGCTACACCTTC.

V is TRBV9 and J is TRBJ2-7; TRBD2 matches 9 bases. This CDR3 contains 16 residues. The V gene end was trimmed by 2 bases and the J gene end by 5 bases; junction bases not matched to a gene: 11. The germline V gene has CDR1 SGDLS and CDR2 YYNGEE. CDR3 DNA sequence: TGTGCCAGCAGCGTTGGTAGCGGGAGAAGAAGGGACGAGCAGTACTTC. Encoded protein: CASSVGSGRRRDEQYF.

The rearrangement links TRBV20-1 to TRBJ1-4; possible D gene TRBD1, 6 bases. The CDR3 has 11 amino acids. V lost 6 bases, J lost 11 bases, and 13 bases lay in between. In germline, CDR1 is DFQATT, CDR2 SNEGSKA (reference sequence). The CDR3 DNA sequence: TGCAGTGCCCCACATACAGGGAAACTGTTTTTT. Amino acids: CSAPHTGKLFF.

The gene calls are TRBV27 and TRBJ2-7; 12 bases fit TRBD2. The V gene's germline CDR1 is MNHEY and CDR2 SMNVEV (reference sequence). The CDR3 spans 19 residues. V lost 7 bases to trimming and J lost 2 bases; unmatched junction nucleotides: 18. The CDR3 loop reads CASTGLAGGPYPYTYEQYF. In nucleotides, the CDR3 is TGTGCCAGCACCGGGCTAGCGGGAGGGCCCTATCCTTATACCTACGAGCAGTACTTC.